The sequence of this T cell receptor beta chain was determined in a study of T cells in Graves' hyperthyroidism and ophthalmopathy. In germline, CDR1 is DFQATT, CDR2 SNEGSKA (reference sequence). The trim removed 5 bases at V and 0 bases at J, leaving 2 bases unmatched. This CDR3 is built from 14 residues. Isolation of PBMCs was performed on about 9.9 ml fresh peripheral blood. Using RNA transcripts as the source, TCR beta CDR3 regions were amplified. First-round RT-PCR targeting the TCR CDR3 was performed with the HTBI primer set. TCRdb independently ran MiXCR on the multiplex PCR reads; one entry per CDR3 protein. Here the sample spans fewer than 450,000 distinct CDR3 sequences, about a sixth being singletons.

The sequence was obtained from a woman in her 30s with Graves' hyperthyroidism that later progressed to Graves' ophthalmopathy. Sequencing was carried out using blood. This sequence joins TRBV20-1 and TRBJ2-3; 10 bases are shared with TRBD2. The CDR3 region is CSAPLAGSTDTQYF. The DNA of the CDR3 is TGCAGTGCTCCACTAGCGGGAAGCACAGATACGCAGTATTTT.